Listed here are 14 T cell receptor beta chains from one sample, sequenced in a study of graft-versus-host responses after intestinal transplantation. Measured with immunoSEQ multiplex PCR; TCRdb has only the in-frame clones, and not every one. Of approximately 16,000 clones in the sample, over 80% were seen once. The sequencing used PBMCs, collected roughly 110 days after intestinal transplant. These receptor sequences come from a human patient who received an intestinal transplant, so some T cells may come from the graft donor.

The chain employs TRBV28 and TRBJ2-7; 10 bases align to TRBD1. J lost 0 bases, V lost 0 bases, and 2 bases had no gene match. This CDR3 region has 16 residues. In germline, CDR1 is MDHEN, CDR2 SYDVKM. The CDR3: CASSLWGQGPSYEQYF. The CDR3 DNA follows: TGTGCCAGCAGTTTATGGGGACAGGGGCCCTCCTACGAGCAGTACTTC.

The V gene is TRBV28, the J gene TRBJ1-3; D not resolved. The germline gives CDR1 MDHEN, CDR2 SYDVKM. This CDR3 comprises 14 residues. V lost 4 bases and J lost 0, with 7 bases in between. The CDR3, as DNA: TGTGCCAGCAGTTCCCTAGGCTCTGGAAACACCATATATTTT. It translates to CASSSLGSGNTIYF.

The chain is built from TRBV20-1 and TRBJ1-5, with D uncertain. The V gene lost 4 bases and the J gene lost 5 bases, with 6 bases spanning the gap. Germline V gene lookup returns CDR1 DFQATT and CDR2 SNEGSKA (reference sequence). The CDR3 contains 11 residues. CDR3: CSAIGDQPQHF. CDR3 DNA sequence: TGCAGTGCTATAGGTGATCAGCCCCAGCATTTT.

This chain links TRBV21-1 with TRBJ2-3; the table's TRBD2 call for D was not verified on the DNA. TRBV21-1 is a documented pseudogene. This CDR3 region has 14 residues. CDR3 DNA: TGTGCCAGTCAGCTAGCGGGAGTCCCAGATACGCAGTATTTT. Protein product: CASQLAGVPDTQYF.

The chain uses TRBV28 and TRBJ2-1; D not certain. Germline assignment: CDR1 MDHEN and CDR2 SYDVKM. V shed 2 bases and J shed 7 bases, with 3 bases lying between them. This CDR3 contains 11 residues. CDR3 bases: TGTGCCAGCAGTTTAGGGAATGAGCAGTTCTTC. Translation: CASSLGNEQFF.

The V and J genes are TRBV19 and TRBJ1-2; the D is unclear. V was clipped by 3 bases and J by 3 bases, with 14 bases between them. Per germline, CDR1 LNHDA and CDR2 SQIVND (reference sequence). There are 15 residues in the CDR3. The CDR3 loop reads CASSMAPTRDYGYTF. Here the CDR3 DNA reads TGTGCCAGTAGTATGGCCCCCACTAGAGACTATGGCTACACCTTC.

The chain links TRBV19 to TRBJ1-5; a possible D gene is TRBD1 (6 bases). The V gene lost 3 bases and the J gene lost 4 bases, with 19 bases spanning the gap. The CDR3 loop spans 17 amino acids. Per the germline V gene, CDR1 is LNHDA and CDR2 is SQIVND (reference sequence). CDR3 nucleotide sequence: TGTGCCAGTAGTATGACACCGCGGACAACAGGGAATCAGCCCCAGCATTTT. As protein: CASSMTPRTTGNQPQHF. Looking up the rest from reference TRBV19 and TRBJ1-5 gives the full variable domain: DGGITQSPKYLFRKEGQNVTLSCEQNLNHDAMYWYRQDPGQGLRLIYYSQIVNDFQKGDIAEGYSVSREKKESFPLTVTSAQKNPTAFYLCASSMTPRTTGNQPQHFGDGTRLSIL.

This sequence joins TRBV5-3 and TRBJ1-1; TRBD1 matches 9 bases. TRBV5-3 counts as an open reading frame of uncertain function. J gave up 0 bases and V 2 bases, and 5 bases lay outside the gene matches. This CDR3 region has 16 residues. The CDR3 bases are TGTGCCAGAAGCTTATCGACAGGGGGGCTGAACACTGAAGCTTTCTTT. Translating it yields CARSLSTGGLNTEAFF.

This clone appeared once. Other DNA sequences from this sample encode an identical CDR3 as well. J is TRBJ2-1 and V is TRBV11-2; TRBD1 might be the D (6 bases). The CDR3 loop spans 12 amino acids. Looked up from germline, CDR1 is SGHAT and CDR2 is FQNNGV. V was trimmed by 8 bases and J by 8 bases, leaving 13 bases between them. CDR3 nucleotide sequence: TGTGCCAGCTCCTCCCGGACAGATGAGCAGTTCTTC. It codes for CASSSRTDEQFF. Looking up the rest from reference TRBV11-2 and TRBJ2-1 gives the full variable domain: EAGVAQSPRYKIIEKRQSVAFWCNPISGHATLYWYQQILGQGPKLLIQFQNNGVVDDSQLPKDRFSAERLKGVDSTLKIQPAKLEDSAVYLCASSSRTDEQFFGPGTRLTVL.

This chain connects TRBV28 to TRBJ1-5; the D gene is possibly TRBD1 (5 bases). The CDR3 is 14 amino acids. Germline values: CDR1 MDHEN, CDR2 SYDVKM. V lost 6 bases and J 3 bases, leaving 12 bases between the germline ends. The CDR3 DNA is TGTGCCAGCAGACCGACAGCTTTCAATCAGCCCCAGCATTTT. Translated, it gives CASRPTAFNQPQHF.

The chain combines TRBV4-1 with TRBJ2-7; TRBD2 matches at 16 bases. Germline CDR1 MGHRA, CDR2 YSYEKL. The CDR3 has 16 residues. With 5 bases clipped from V and 6 bases from J, the junction kept 7 bases outside the gene matches. The chain's CDR3 is CASSKGLAGGPGEQYF. The CDR3 bases are TGCGCCAGCAGCAAGGGACTAGCGGGAGGGCCCGGCGAGCAGTACTTC.

This chain links TRBV27 with TRBJ2-7, with TRBD2 matching 9 bases. The V gene end was trimmed by 7 bases and the J gene end by 4 bases; junction bases not matched to a gene: 14. The CDR3 is 16 amino acids. Germline V lookup: CDR1 MNHEY, CDR2 SMNVEV (reference sequence). This CDR3 is CASTWKTGTSLYEQYF. CDR3 coding DNA: TGTGCCAGCACCTGGAAAACCGGGACTAGCCTTTACGAGCAGTACTTC.

The chain links TRBV27 to TRBJ2-5; D possibly corresponds to TRBD2 (5 bases). The CDR3 loop spans 15 amino acids. Germline loops: CDR1 MNHEY, CDR2 SMNVEV (reference sequence). Trimming removed 2 bases from V and 1 base from J, with 11 bases in between. In DNA form, the CDR3 reads TGTGCCAGCAGTTTACTTCCTAGCAGCCAAGAGACCCAGTACTTC. Residues: CASSLLPSSQETQYF.

The V call is TRBV9, the J call TRBJ2-3, with 14 bases lining up with TRBD2. Germline CDR1 and CDR2: SGDLS and YYNGEE. This CDR3 is 16 amino acids long. V was clipped by 4 bases and J by 11 bases; unmatched bases: 12. CDR3 coding DNA: TGTGCCAGCAGCTCCACAGGGACTAGCGGGAGTGTGGGGCAGTATTTT. It encodes CASSSTGTSGSVGQYF.